The source of this TCR beta chain is a study of blood T cell repertoires in COVID-19 (dated by TCRdb to 2018 to 2021). Some background on the complete study: Samples from collaborators originated in the United States, Italy and Spain and spanned both the acute and convalescent phases of COVID-19. The prospective study material was composed of cDNA or gDNA derived from T cells, B-cell-depleted T cells, or PBMCs. The dataset comprised deeply sampled blood TCRbeta repertoires from subjects exposed to, actively infected with, or recovered from COVID-19. The repertoires were made available in a free public database intended to serve as a resource for research on the immune response to SARS-CoV-2. Samples came from the ongoing ImmuneRACE study (first 160 participants) plus 1,254 subjects from 6 global collaborators. Nearly every sample came with metadata listing a de-identified subject ID, COVID-19 status, age in years and sex. Where available, HLA class I and class II types were obtained from metadata supplied by the sample provider rather than from assay-based typing.

The immunoSEQ Assay, a bias-controlled multiplex PCR, was used to amplify TCRbeta CDR3 regions from genomic DNA. Concerning the study's data processing: The number of nucleated cells in each sample was estimated by amplification of reference gene primers within the assay. Sequence reads were collapsed and filtered to measure the absolute abundance of every unique TCRbeta CDR3 rearrangement. For each sample, productive Simpson clonality was calculated as the square root of Simpson's diversity index across productive rearrangements. Drawn from immuneACCESS, this table holds only the in-frame rearrangements with V and J called that TCRdb kept. Clones are partly lost; checked studies trace under half to an unresolved V gene and leave the rest unexplained. That table supplies the V and J calls and clone size; D and trimming were determined from the DNA. Here the sample has some 170,000 clones; approximately 80% occur a single time. Together, the top ten hold 5.5% to 8% of the sample.

In Seattle, one collaborating source enrolled patients while the infection was active and tracked those patients longitudinally over the course of disease. The collaborating institutions used their own protocols to collect whole blood in K2EDTA tubes. For TCRbeta analysis, collaborators shipped samples as frozen whole blood, isolated PBMCs, or DNA extracted from either of those sample types. The CDR3 contains 14 residues, cysteine and phenylalanine counted. Kept here is only the CDR3 DNA, which spans 42 bases and is read in frame from base 1. Trimming removed 1 base from V and 6 bases from J, leaving 12 bases between the germline ends. From the germline V gene, CDR1 is MGHRA and CDR2 is YSYEKL. As concerns this clone: No cognate antigen has been identified for it. Base qualities are not at hand, and no much larger clone is one base apart.

Overall results and qualifications from the work: The amount of clinical and demographic metadata varied by source and participant and was provided uncurated.

The sequence came from a middle-aged woman with COVID-19, enrolled during active disease. Sequencing used peripheral blood. The sequence links TRBV4-1 to TRBJ1-1; the D segment cannot be called with confidence. The DNA sequence is given as TGCGCCAGCAGCCAAGCTGAGCCGTCCCCTGAAGCTTTCTTT. Its protein is CASSQAEPSPEAFF.